Listed below are T cell receptor beta chains from one sample, sequenced in a study of T cell responses to AZD1222 COVID-19 vaccine. TCRdb's copy holds only in-frame clones and misses some; the assay was immunoSEQ multiplex PCR. Found here are about 61,000 clones, roughly four fifths of them singletons; the top ten hold 26%. Sequenced here: peripheral blood, sampled 28 days after the second AZD1222 dose. The receptors come from an adult who received the AZD1222 COVID-19 vaccine. The CDR3 runs from the conserved cysteine through the conserved F or W. The D gene is left open where the match is weak. Rows give clone size only sometimes, using once, few, many, or a class for an expanded clone.

size | D | J | V | DNA | CDR3
NA | NA | TRBJ1-1 | TRBV6-5 | TGTGCCAGCAGAAAGATTATGTGGGCTGAAGCTTTCTTT | CASRKIMWAEAFF
NA | TRBD2 | TRBJ2-1 | TRBV27 | TGTGCCAGCAGTCGGACTAGCGGGAGGTACAATGAGCAGTTCTTC | CASSRTSGRYNEQFF
NA | NA | TRBJ2-1 | TRBV24-1 | TGTGCCACCAGTAGGGCGAGCTCCTACAATGAGCAGTTCTTC | CATSRASSYNEQFF
NA | NA | TRBJ1-5 | TRBV10-2 | TGCGCCAGCACCGCCTGGGGAGACCAGCCCCAGCATTTT | CASTAWGDQPQHF
NA | NA | TRBJ2-3 | TRBV29-1 | TGCAGCGGAGCATCCGGAGATACGCAGTATTTT | CSGASGDTQYF
NA | NA | TRBJ1-4 | TRBV6-5 | TGTGCCAGCAGTAAAACGGGGACACCGAATGAAAAACTGTTTTTT | CASSKTGTPNEKLFF
NA | NA | TRBJ1-5 | TRBV4-1 | TGCGCCAGCAGCCATCGTCGGAATCAGCCCCAGCATTTT | CASSHRRNQPQHF
NA | NA | TRBJ1-6 | TRBV5-6 | TGTGCCAGCAGCATGGGGGTTAATGGTTCACCCCTCCACTTT | CASSMGVNGSPLHF
once | TRBD1 | TRBJ2-5 | TRBV19 | TGTGCCAGTAGTACCGGGACAGGAGGGCCGGCAGAGACCCAGTACTTC | CASSTGTGGPAETQYF
NA | NA | TRBJ2-1 | TRBV6-2/TRBV6-3 | TGTGCCAGCAGTCAACCCCCCCAAAATGAGCAGTTCTTC | CASSQPPQNEQFF
few | NA | TRBJ1-6 | TRBV5-6 | TGTGCCAGCGGACTACAGGGCGCGTATAATTCACCCCTCCACTTT | CASGLQGAYNSPLHF
NA | NA | TRBJ2-3 | TRBV15 | TGTGCCACCGGAAGAGGCCGTAGCACAGATACGCAGTATTTT | CATGRGRSTDTQYF
once | NA | TRBJ2-5 | TRBV4-1 | TGCGCCAGCAGCCAACGCTTTCCGGCAAGACAGAAAGAGACCCAGTACTTC | CASSQRFPARQKETQYF
NA | NA | TRBJ1-1 | TRBV6-4 | TGTGCCAGCAGTGACTCGGCGAACACTGAAGCTTTCTTT | CASSDSANTEAFF
NA | NA | TRBJ1-2 | TRBV27 | TGTGCCAGCAGTTACCGAATCGGGGGACCCACACCCCCACTCTATGGCTACACCTTC | CASSYRIGGPTPPLYGYTF
NA | NA | TRBJ2-1 | TRBV2 | TGTGCCAGCAGTGAAGTTCGCAGGGGTAATGAGCAGTTCTTC | CASSEVRRGNEQFF
NA | TRBD1 | TRBJ2-7 | TRBV27 | TGTGCCAGCAGAGAGGACAGGTTCCCCTACGAGCAGTACTTC | CASREDRFPYEQYF
NA | NA | TRBJ1-4 | TRBV28 | TGTGCCAGCAGTTCACAAAGCCAGGTCCGTAATGAAAAACTGTTTTTT | CASSSQSQVRNEKLFF
few | NA | TRBJ1-1 | TRBV13 | TGTGCCAGCAGCCCCCTTTTCACTGAAGCTTTCTTT | CASSPLFTEAFF